Listed below are T cell receptor beta chains from one sample, sequenced in a study of human T cells and chemical hapten exposure. TCRdb used MiXCR to reprocess the RACE reads, holding one entry per CDR3 protein. The sample has just under 350,000 distinct CDR3 sequences, roughly 6.9% seen once; the top ten hold more than 7%. This material consisted of whole blood, taken in connection with sensitization to the hapten diphenylcyclopropenone (DPC). The receptor source for this set is a woman in her late teens or twenties with alopecia areata. Some clones in this sample may be carry-over from other donors' samples. CDR3s include the opening cysteine and the closing phenylalanine or tryptophan. The order of the fields is V gene, J gene, CDR3 protein.

TRBV18	TRBJ2-2	CASSPRQVNGELFF
TRBV5-1	TRBJ1-1	CASSLVVTNTEAFF
TRBV20-1	TRBJ2-1	CSARGSGGPREQFF
TRBV11-3	TRBJ2-7	CASSLGGRGLYEQYF
TRBV6-2/TRBV6-3	TRBJ1-6	CASSSGQALLNSPLHF
TRBV10-3	TRBJ1-3	CAIRPTGQENTIYF
TRBV7-2	TRBJ1-4	CASSFISGGGEKLFF
TRBV7-9	TRBJ1-1	CASSLVLSLGTEAFF
TRBV3-1	TRBJ2-2	CASSPDQGGTGELFF
TRBV7-2	TRBJ1-4	CASSLRFMVGRNEKLFF
TRBV13	TRBJ2-3	CASSSNRDSTDTQYF
TRBV3-1	TRBJ1-2	CASSQTSTYYTF
TRBV6-5	TRBJ2-5	CASNPRTAEKETQYF
TRBV7-3	TRBJ2-2	CASSLLGRGSTGELFF
TRBV6-2/TRBV6-3	TRBJ2-3	CASRSPRDRPRDTQYF
TRBV24-1	TRBJ1-2	CATSDPGQTHGYTF
TRBV20-1	TRBJ2-5	CSARTDKETQYF
TRBV18	TRBJ2-5	CASSPTAGQETQYF
TRBV11-2	TRBJ1-4	CASSLRGGQGGEKLFF